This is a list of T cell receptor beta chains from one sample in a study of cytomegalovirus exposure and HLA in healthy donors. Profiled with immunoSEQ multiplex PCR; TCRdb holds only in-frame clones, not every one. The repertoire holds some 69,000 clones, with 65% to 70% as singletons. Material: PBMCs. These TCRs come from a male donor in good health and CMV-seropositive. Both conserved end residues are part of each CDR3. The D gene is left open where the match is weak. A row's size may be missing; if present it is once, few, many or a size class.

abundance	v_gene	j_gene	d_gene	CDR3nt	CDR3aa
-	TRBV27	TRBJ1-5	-	TGTGCCAACCACAGAGTATGTAATCAGCCCCAGCATTTT	CANHRVCNQPQHF
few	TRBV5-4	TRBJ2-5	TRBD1	TGTGCCAGCAGCCGACAGGGGGCGGGGGAGACCCAGTACTTC	CASSRQGAGETQYF
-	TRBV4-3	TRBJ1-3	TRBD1	TGCGCCAGCAGCCAAGAAACGGCCGGACAGGGGCCCATATATTTT	CASSQETAGQGPIYF
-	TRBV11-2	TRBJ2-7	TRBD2	TGTGCCAGCAGCCCCCTAACGGGGGGGGTCTACGAGCAGTACTTC	CASSPLTGGVYEQYF
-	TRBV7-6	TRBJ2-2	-	TGTGCCAGCAGCCCACAGAACACCGGGGAGCTGTTTTTT	CASSPQNTGELFF
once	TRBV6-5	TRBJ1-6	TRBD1	TGTGCCAGCAGTTACCTGGACAGGGGACCTAGTCCCCTCCACTTT	CASSYLDRGPSPLHF
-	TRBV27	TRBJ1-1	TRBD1	TGTGCCAGCAGTCAAGGACAGGGATATGAAGCTTTCTTT	CASSQGQGYEAFF
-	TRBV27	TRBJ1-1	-	TGTGCCAGCAGTTTGGCGGGAAACACTGAAGCTTTCTTT	CASSLAGNTEAFF
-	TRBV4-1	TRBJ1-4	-	TGCGCCAGCAGCCTTTGGGGGGCAACTAATGAAAAACTGTTTTTT	CASSLWGATNEKLFF
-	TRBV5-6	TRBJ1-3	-	TGTGCCAGCAGCTTGGGTATCAGCTCTGGAAACACCATATATTTT	CASSLGISSGNTIYF
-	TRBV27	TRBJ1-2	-	TGTGCCAGCAGTCCACACCCTGGGGCATCTAACTATGGCTACACCTTC	CASSPHPGASNYGYTF
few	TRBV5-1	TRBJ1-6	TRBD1	TGCGCCAGCAGCACGGAGCCCGGGACAGGGGGCGGTTCACCCCTCCACTTT	CASSTEPGTGGGSPLHF
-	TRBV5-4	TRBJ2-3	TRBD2	TGTGCCAGCAGCCAAATCGGACTAGGGGCGGATACGCAGTATTTT	CASSQIGLGADTQYF
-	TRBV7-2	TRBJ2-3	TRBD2	TGTGCCAGCAGCTTAGGACTAGCGGGAGGTACAGATACGCAGTATTTT	CASSLGLAGGTDTQYF